These T cell receptor beta chains were read from a single sample in a study of blood T cell repertoires in COVID-19. The repertoire was sequenced with immunoSEQ multiplex PCR; TCRdb's copy has only in-frame clones and lacks some. This sample yields about 290,000 clones, of which around nine tenths are seen a single time; roughly 11% belongs to the top ten. The sample consisted of peripheral blood. The receptors shown here come from a woman aged 25 to 39 with COVID-19, enrolled during active disease. Both conserved end residues are part of each CDR3. A D gene is named only where the DNA matches it firmly. Size is omitted from some rows. Given values are once, few, many or a class for expanded clones.

TRBV5-1	few	TRBJ1-2	TRBD1	CASSPTGQGNYGYTF	TGCGCCAGCAGCCCGACGGGACAGGGAAACTATGGCTACACCTTC
TRBV10-2	NA	TRBJ2-1	TRBD2	CASRVAGGPYNEQFF	TGCGCCAGCAGGGTAGCGGGGGGGCCGTACAATGAGCAGTTCTTC
TRBV5-4	NA	TRBJ1-2	NA	CASSDRSTAPNYGYTF	TGTGCCAGCAGCGACAGGTCCACCGCTCCTAACTATGGCTACACCTTC
TRBV2	NA	TRBJ2-5	TRBD2	CASTPRGGIFETQYF	TGTGCCAGCACCCCACGCGGGGGTATATTTGAGACCCAGTACTTC
TRBV27	once	TRBJ1-5	NA	CASSLAGANQPQHF	TGTGCCAGCAGTTTAGCAGGGGCCAATCAGCCCCAGCATTTT
TRBV3-1/TRBV3-2	NA	TRBJ1-2	TRBD1	CASSLGQGAGGYTF	TGTGCCAGCAGCCTTGGACAGGGGGCGGGTGGCTACACCTTC
TRBV5-6	NA	TRBJ1-1	TRBD1	CASSLTGGSTEAFF	TGTGCCAGCAGCTTGACAGGGGGAAGCACTGAAGCTTTCTTT
TRBV3-1/TRBV3-2	once	TRBJ2-5	TRBD2	CASSQLRGGGETQYF	TGTGCCAGCAGCCAGCTACGGGGGGGCGGGGAGACCCAGTACTTC
TRBV6-5	NA	TRBJ1-1	NA	CASTEGVRAFF	TGTGCCAGCACCGAAGGGGTTCGAGCTTTCTTT
TRBV3-1/TRBV3-2	NA	TRBJ2-7	NA	CASSQDAGSEQYF	TGTGCCAGCAGCCAAGATGCGGGATCCGAGCAGTACTTC
TRBV19	NA	TRBJ1-3	NA	CASTIPRVQSGNTIYF	TGTGCCAGTACCATCCCCAGGGTACAGTCTGGAAACACCATATATTTT
TRBV28	NA	TRBJ1-2	TRBD1	CASRTGTGSGYTF	TGTGCCAGCAGGACCGGGACAGGGAGCGGCTACACCTTC
TRBV5-1	NA	TRBJ2-5	TRBD2	CASSRIAGQKETQYF	TGCGCCAGCAGCCGTATAGCGGGGCAGAAAGAGACCCAGTACTTC